Presented here are 10 T cell receptor beta chains from one specimen sequenced in a study of human T cells and chemical hapten exposure. TCRdb fed the RACE reads into MiXCR, producing one record per CDR3 protein. Here the sample spans roughly 260,000 distinct CDR3 sequences, 7.5% to 9% being singletons. Noted time point: pre-sensitization, week 0. Stated treatment: therapeutic diphenylcyclopropenone sensitization with weekly scalp DPC. Sample: whole blood, taken in connection with sensitization to the hapten diphenylcyclopropenone (DPC). These receptors all stem from a middle-aged woman with alopecia areata. Some clones in this sample may be carry-over from other donors' samples.

The chain couples TRBV11-3 to TRBJ2-1, with D perhaps matching TRBD1 or TRBD2 (5 bases each). CDR3 length: 15 amino acids. Germline lookup yields CDR1 SGHNT and CDR2 YENEEA. Trimming removed 5 bases at V and 7 bases at J, with 18 bases between. CDR3 sequence: CASSPKRGLSNEQFF. DNA for the CDR3: TGTGCCAGCAGCCCGAAACGGGGCCTTTCGAATGAGCAGTTCTTC.

This clonotype showed up just a few times. This chain links TRBV9 with TRBJ1-3; the D is unclear. V lost 4 bases and J 5 bases, leaving 10 bases between the germline ends. CDR1 SGDLS and CDR2 YYNGEE come from the germline V gene. This CDR3 is built from 13 residues. CDR3 amino acids: CASSPRTRNTIYF. In DNA form, the CDR3 reads TGTGCCAGCAGCCCCCGGACGAGAAACACCATATATTTT.

This clonotype has more than one count but fewer than ten. V usage is TRBV7-2 and J usage is TRBJ2-4; D remains ambiguous. The CDR3 totals 13 residues. CDR1 and CDR2 from the germline V gene are SGHTA and FQGNSA. Trimming removed 5 bases from V and 3 bases from J, with 8 bases in between. The CDR3 loop reads CASSAMGKNIQYF. DNA for the CDR3: TGTGCCAGCAGCGCAATGGGCAAAAACATTCAGTACTTC.

Remarks on this clonotype: One base away lies a much larger clone, so this may be a sequencing read error. This chain connects TRBV2 to TRBJ2-2; D is unresolved. Germline lookup yields CDR1 SNHLY and CDR2 FYNNEI. V was shortened by 3 bases and J by 6 bases, with 2 bases between the two germline ends. This CDR3 region has 11 residues. In DNA, the CDR3 is TGTGCCAGCAGTGAGTCCGGGGAGCTGTTTTTT. Protein: CASSESGELFF.

This clonotype was seen more than once but under ten times. This chain joins TRBV11-3 and TRBJ2-2; TRBD2 aligns across 9 bases. The V gene end was trimmed by 1 base and the J gene end by 2 bases; junction bases not matched to a gene: 2. CDR1 is SGHNT, CDR2 YENEEA, per germline. This CDR3 is 16 amino acids long. The CDR3 loop reads CASSLGLAENTGELFF. The CDR3 nucleotides read TGTGCCAGCAGCTTAGGACTAGCGGAAAACACCGGGGAGCTGTTTTTT.

This clonotype was found many times. The genes are TRBV28 and TRBJ1-5; 7 nucleotides agree with TRBD1. The CDR3 is 13 residues long. The junction had 8 bases not matched to a gene; V was cut back by 7 bases and J by 8 bases. CDR1 MDHEN and CDR2 SYDVKM come from the germline V gene. CDR3: CASTDRESEPQHF. CDR3 sequence (DNA): TGTGCCAGCACCGACAGGGAATCGGAGCCCCAGCATTTT. Filled out from reference TRBV28 and TRBJ1-5, the complete variable domain reads DVKVTQSSRYLVKRTGEKVFLECVQDMDHENMFWYRQDPGLGLRLIYFSYDVKMKEKGDIPEGYSVSREKKERFSLILESASTNQTSMYLCASTDRESEPQHFGDGTRLSIL.

This clonotype was recorded at least ten times. V gene TRBV2 combines with J gene TRBJ1-5; D call uncertain. CDR3 length equals 13 residues. The V end lost 2 bases, the J end lost 9 bases, and 11 bases lay between the germline ends. Per the germline V gene, CDR1 is SNHLY and CDR2 is FYNNEI. CDR3 residues: CASSEQPERPQHF. The DNA for the CDR3 is TGTGCCAGCAGTGAACAGCCGGAGAGGCCCCAGCATTTT.

The V and J genes are TRBV25-1 and TRBJ2-1; no clear D. V lost 5 bases, J lost 4 bases, and 15 bases lay in between. Germline V lookup: CDR1 MGHDK, CDR2 SYGVNS. The CDR3 is 15 amino acids. The CDR3 nucleotides are TGTGCCAGCAGTCCGGCGGAGACCATTTACAATGAGCAGTTCTTC. Encoded protein: CASSPAETIYNEQFF.

The rearrangement links TRBV2 to TRBJ1-2; weak D call: TRBD1 (6 bases). Germline-derived CDR1 and CDR2 are SNHLY and FYNNEI. This CDR3 contains 14 residues. The ends were cut back, 5 bases at V and 3 bases at J, with 13 bases in the middle. The DNA of the CDR3 is TGTGCCAGCAGTCGGACAGCTGCGGACTATGGCTACACCTTC. It translates to CASSRTAADYGYTF.

The V and J genes are TRBV7-2 and TRBJ2-7; the D is unclear. Trimming pared 1 base from V and 2 bases from J, leaving 9 bases between. The CDR3 runs to 14 residues. The V gene's germline CDR1 is SGHTA and CDR2 FQGNSA. This CDR3 is CASSLDLGTYEQYF. The DNA of the CDR3 is TGTGCCAGCAGCTTAGATTTGGGTACCTACGAGCAGTACTTC. The variable domain in full, with the rest retrieved from reference TRBV7-2 and TRBJ2-7, is GAGVSQSPSNKVTEKGKDVELRCDPISGHTALYWYRQSLGQGLEFLIYFQGNSAPDKSGLPSDRFSAERTGGSVSTLTIQRTQQEDSAVYLCASSLDLGTYEQYFGPGTRLTVT.